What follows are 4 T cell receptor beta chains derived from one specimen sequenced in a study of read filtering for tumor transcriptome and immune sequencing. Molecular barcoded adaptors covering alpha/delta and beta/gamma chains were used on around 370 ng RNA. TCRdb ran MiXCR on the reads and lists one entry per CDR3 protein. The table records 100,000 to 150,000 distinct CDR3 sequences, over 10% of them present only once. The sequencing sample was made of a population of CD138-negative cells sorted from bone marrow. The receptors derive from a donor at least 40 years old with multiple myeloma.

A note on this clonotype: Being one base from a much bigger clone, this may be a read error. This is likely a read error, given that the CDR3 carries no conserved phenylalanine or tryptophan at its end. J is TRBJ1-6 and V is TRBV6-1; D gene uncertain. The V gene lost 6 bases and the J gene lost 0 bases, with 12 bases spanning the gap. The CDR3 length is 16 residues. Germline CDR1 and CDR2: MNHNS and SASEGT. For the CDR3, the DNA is TGTGCCAGCAGCATACGGGCCAGCTCCTATAATTCACCCCTCCACCTT. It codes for CASSIRASSYNSPLHL.

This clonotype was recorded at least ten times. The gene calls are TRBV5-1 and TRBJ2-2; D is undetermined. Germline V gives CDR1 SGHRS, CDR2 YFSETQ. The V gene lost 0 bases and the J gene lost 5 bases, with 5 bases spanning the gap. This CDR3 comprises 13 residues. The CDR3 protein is CASSLDPTGELFF. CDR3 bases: TGCGCCAGCAGCTTGGACCCGACCGGGGAGCTGTTTTTT.

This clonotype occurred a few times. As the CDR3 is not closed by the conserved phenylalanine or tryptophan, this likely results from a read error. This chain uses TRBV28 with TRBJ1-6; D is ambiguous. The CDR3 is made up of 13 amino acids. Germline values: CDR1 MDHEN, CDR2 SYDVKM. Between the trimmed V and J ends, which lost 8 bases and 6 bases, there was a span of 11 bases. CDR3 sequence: CASLTETNSPLHS. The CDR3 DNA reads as TGTGCCAGCCTGACGGAAACTAATTCACCCCTCCACTCT.

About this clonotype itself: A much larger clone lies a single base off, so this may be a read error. The CDR3 is CASSPPQNQPQHF. The CDR3 nucleotides are TGTGCCAGCAGCCCACCTCAGAATCAGCCCCAGCATTTT. The genes are TRBV7-9 and TRBJ1-5; D not certain. The length of the CDR3 is 13 residues. Germline V lookup: CDR1 SEHNR, CDR2 FQNEAQ (reference sequence). The V end lost 5 bases, the J end lost 4 bases, and 9 bases lay between the germline ends.